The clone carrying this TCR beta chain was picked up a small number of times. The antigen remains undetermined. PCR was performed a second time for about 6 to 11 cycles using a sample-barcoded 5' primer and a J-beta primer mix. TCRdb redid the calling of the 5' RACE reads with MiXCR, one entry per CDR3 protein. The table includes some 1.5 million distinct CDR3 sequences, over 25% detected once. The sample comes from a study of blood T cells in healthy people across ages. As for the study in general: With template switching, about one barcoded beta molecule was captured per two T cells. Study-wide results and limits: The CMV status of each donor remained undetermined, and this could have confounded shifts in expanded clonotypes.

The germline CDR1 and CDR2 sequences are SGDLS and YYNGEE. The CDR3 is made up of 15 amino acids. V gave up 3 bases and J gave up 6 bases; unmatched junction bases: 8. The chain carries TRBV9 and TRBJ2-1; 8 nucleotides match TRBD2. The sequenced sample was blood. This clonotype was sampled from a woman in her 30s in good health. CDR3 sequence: CASSAGAGAINEQFF. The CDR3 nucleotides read TGTGCCAGCAGCGCAGGAGCGGGGGCCATCAATGAGCAGTTCTTC.